This T cell receptor (beta chain) stems from a study of human T cells and chemical hapten exposure. TCRdb independently ran MiXCR on the RACE reads; one entry per CDR3 protein. The repertoire holds 100,000 to 150,000 distinct CDR3 sequences, about 11% seen once, with under 2.5% in the top ten. Described time point: patch test 3, about 24 weeks after DPC sensitization. Documented treatment: therapeutic diphenylcyclopropenone sensitization with weekly scalp DPC. The CDR3 has 12 residues. Germline V CDR1 and CDR2: MNHNS, SASEGT. The junction had 4 bases not matched to a gene; V was cut back by 7 bases and J by 6 bases. Whole-study results and caveats: Among TCRs, those above 1 in 1000 frequency were unaffected by DPC sensitization.

On this clonotype itself: What it recognizes is unknown.

This clonotype was obtained from a woman aged 50 to 65 with alopecia areata. Some clones in this sample may be carry-over from other donors' samples. This sample comprised whole blood, obtained in connection with sensitization to the hapten diphenylcyclopropenone (DPC). The chain links TRBV6-1 to TRBJ1-1, with 8 bases that match TRBD1. In nucleotides, the CDR3 is TGTGCCAGCACTGACAGGGGCCCTGAAGCTTTCTTT. This translates into CASTDRGPEAFF.